This is a list of T cell receptor beta chains from one sample in a study of molecular identifiers for immune sequencing clone quantification. MiXCR, applied by TCRdb to the PCR reads, yields one record per CDR3 protein. The sample comprises 35,000 to 45,000 distinct CDR3 sequences, 19% of which are singletons, and more than 0.9% rests with the top ten. The sequenced sample was naive CD8+ T cells from blood, with Jurkat cell RNA spiked in. Receptors were obtained from a human donor in good health. Some libraries in this study had Jurkat cell RNA spiked in. Each CDR3 is given with its conserved first and last residue. The D gene is left open where the match is weak. A clone size is listed for some rows: how often the clone was seen (once, few, many), or a class if it is expanded.

TRBJ1-1,TRBV5-4,TRBD1,many,CANGGPGTGSTEAFF,TGTGCCAACGGGGGGCCCGGGACAGGGAGTACTGAAGCTTTCTTT
TRBJ2-1,TRBV12-3/TRBV12-4,TRBD1,-,CASSARDREVWEQFF,TGTGCCAGCAGTGCCCGGGACAGGGAAGTATGGGAGCAGTTCTTC
TRBJ2-1,TRBV14,-,-,CASSQFLASYNEQFF,TGTGCCAGCAGCCAATTCCTAGCCTCCTACAATGAGCAGTTCTTC
TRBJ2-3,TRBV7-9,-,many,CASSLQGMDGTDTQYF,TGTGCCAGCAGCTTACAGGGGATGGATGGCACAGATACGCAGTATTTT
TRBJ1-1,TRBV12-3/TRBV12-4,-,many,CASSLNLNTEAFF,TGTGCCAGCAGTTTAAACCTGAACACTGAAGCTTTCTTT
TRBJ2-4,TRBV7-9,-,many,CASSLFPGYENIQYF,TGTGCCAGCAGCTTATTCCCAGGGTACGAAAACATTCAGTACTTC
TRBJ2-6,TRBV14,-,medium-sized,CASSPAQGSPSGANVLTF,TGTGCCAGCAGCCCCGCCCAAGGATCGCCCTCTGGGGCCAACGTCCTGACTTTC
TRBJ2-4,TRBV7-2,TRBD2,-,CASSLSTSGSLAKNIQYF,TGTGCCAGCAGCTTATCTACTAGCGGGAGCTTAGCCAAAAACATTCAGTACTTC
TRBJ2-1,TRBV12-3/TRBV12-4,-,few,CASSSRSYNEQFF,TGTGCCAGCAGTTCGAGGTCCTACAATGAGCAGTTCTTC
TRBJ2-3,TRBV7-6,TRBD1,few,CASSLAGGLLLDTQYF,TGTGCCAGCAGCTTAGCAGGGGGCTTGTTGTTGGATACGCAGTATTTT
TRBJ2-2,TRBV15,TRBD1,many,CATSRAWTGETGELFF,TGTGCCACCAGCAGAGCGTGGACAGGGGAAACCGGGGAGCTGTTTTTT
TRBJ1-1,TRBV9,-,many,CASSAKWEPGEAFF,TGTGCCAGCAGCGCCAAATGGGAGCCAGGTGAAGCTTTCTTT
TRBJ1-1,TRBV4-1,-,many,CASSQSVNTEAFF,TGCGCCAGCAGCCAATCTGTGAACACTGAAGCTTTCTTT
TRBJ2-5,TRBV5-6,TRBD1,many,CASSTGTGVYETQYF,TGTGCCAGCAGCACAGGGACAGGGGTATATGAGACCCAGTACTTC
TRBJ2-7,TRBV28,TRBD2,many,CASSLAHTSGSYYEQYF,TGTGCCAGCAGTTTAGCCCACACTAGCGGGAGTTACTACGAGCAGTACTTC
TRBJ1-5,TRBV6-5,-,many,CASSFGGNQPQHF,TGTGCCAGCAGTTTCGGGGGCAATCAGCCCCAGCATTTT
TRBJ1-3,TRBV7-9,-,many,CASSPPLPSSDISGNTIYF,TGTGCCAGCAGCCCCCCCCTTCCTTCAAGTGACATCTCTGGAAACACCATATATTTT